Sequencing of this T cell receptor beta chain was carried out in a study of T cell responses to AZD1222 COVID-19 vaccine. The CDR3 consists of 16 residues. The germline gives CDR1 LNHDA, CDR2 SQIVND (reference sequence). V was cut by 6 bases and J by 4 bases, with 22 bases left in between. This clone was counted once. The antigen is unknown. This table comes from immunoSEQ multiplex PCR, and its TCRdb copy is limited to in-frame clones, with some not included. Of approximately 150,000 clones listed, 85% to 95% are singletons. Broader study findings: Only six people who got AZD1222 tested seropositive at baseline.

The chain couples TRBV19 to TRBJ2-7, with D tentatively TRBD2 (5 bases). The sequence derives from an adult who had recovered from COVID-19. Sequences were derived from peripheral blood, sampled after recovery from COVID-19. The chain's CDR3 is CASRAIGVQGIYEQYF. The CDR3 bases are TGTGCCAGTAGGGCGATCGGGGTACAAGGAATTTACGAGCAGTACTTC.